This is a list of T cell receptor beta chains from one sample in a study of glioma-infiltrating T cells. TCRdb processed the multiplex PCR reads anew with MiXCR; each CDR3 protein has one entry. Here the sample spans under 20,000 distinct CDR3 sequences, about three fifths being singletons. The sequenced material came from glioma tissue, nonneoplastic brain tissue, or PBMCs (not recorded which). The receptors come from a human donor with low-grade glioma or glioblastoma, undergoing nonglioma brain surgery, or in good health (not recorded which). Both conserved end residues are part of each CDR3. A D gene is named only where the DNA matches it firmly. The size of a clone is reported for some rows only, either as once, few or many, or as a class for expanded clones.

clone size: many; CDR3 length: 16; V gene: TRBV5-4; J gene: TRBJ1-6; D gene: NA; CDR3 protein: CASSKGPSSYNSPLHF; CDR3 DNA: TGTGCCAGCAGCAAGGGCCCGAGCTCCTATAATTCACCCCTCCACTTT
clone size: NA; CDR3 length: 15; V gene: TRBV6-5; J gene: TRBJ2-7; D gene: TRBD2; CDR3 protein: CASSETSVSSYEQYF; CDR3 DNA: TGTGCCAGCAGTGAAACTAGCGTTAGCTCCTACGAGCAGTACTTC
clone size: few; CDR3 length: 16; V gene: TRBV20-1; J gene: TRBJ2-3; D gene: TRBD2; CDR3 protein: CSARPGLAGVSDTQYF; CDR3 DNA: TGCAGTGCTAGGCCGGGACTAGCGGGAGTTTCAGATACGCAGTATTTT
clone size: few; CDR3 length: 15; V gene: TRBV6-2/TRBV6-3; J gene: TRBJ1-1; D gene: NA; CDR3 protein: CASSNGQTGDTEAFF; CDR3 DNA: TGTGCCAGCAGCAATGGACAAACCGGAGACACTGAAGCTTTCTTT
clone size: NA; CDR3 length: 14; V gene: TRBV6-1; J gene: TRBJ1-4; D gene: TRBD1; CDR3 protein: CASTGGQGTEKLFF; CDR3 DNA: TGTGCCAGTACCGGGGGACAGGGTACCGAAAAACTGTTTTTT
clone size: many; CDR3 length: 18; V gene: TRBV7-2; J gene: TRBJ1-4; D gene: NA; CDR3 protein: CASSLTLGPAGPNEKLFF; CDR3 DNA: TGTGCCAGCAGCTTAACGCTTGGCCCCGCAGGGCCAAATGAAAAACTGTTTTTT
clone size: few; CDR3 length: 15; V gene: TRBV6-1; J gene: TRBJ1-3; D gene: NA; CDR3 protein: CASRITGNSGNTIYF; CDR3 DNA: TGTGCCAGCAGAATTACAGGAAACTCTGGAAACACCATATATTTT
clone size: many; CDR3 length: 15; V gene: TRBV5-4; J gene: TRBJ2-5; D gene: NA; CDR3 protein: CASSPTPGAGETQYF; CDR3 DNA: TGTGCCAGCAGCCCTACGCCAGGAGCAGGGGAGACCCAGTACTTC
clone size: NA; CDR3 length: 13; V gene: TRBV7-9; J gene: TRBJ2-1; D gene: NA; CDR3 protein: CASSFGLYNEQFF; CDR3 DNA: TGTGCCAGCAGCTTTGGGCTTTACAATGAGCAGTTCTTC
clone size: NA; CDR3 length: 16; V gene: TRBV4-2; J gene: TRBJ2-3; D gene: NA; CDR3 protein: CASSRTGSRSTDTQYF; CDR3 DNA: TGTGCCAGCAGCCGAACCGGTAGCAGGAGCACAGATACGCAGTATTTT
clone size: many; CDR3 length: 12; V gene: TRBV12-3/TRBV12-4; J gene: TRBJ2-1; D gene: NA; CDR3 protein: CASGPIYNEQFF; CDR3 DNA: TGTGCCAGCGGTCCGATCTACAATGAGCAGTTCTTC
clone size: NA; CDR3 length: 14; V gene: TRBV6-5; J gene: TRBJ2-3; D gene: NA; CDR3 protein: CASSFRGRLDTQYF; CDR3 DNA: TGTGCCAGCAGTTTTAGAGGACGGTTAGATACGCAGTATTTT
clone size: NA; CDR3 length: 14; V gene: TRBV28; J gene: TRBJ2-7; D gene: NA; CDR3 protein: CASSLQWAARYQYF; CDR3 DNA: TGTGCCAGCAGTTTGCAGTGGGCGGCTCGCTATCAGTACTTC
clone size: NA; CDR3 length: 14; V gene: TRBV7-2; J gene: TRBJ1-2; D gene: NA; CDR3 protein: CASIPRGRNYGYTF; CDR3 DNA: TGTGCCAGCATCCCCCGGGGTCGGAACTATGGCTACACCTTC
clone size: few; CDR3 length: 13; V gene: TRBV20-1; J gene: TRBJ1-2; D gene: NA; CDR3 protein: CSARGGDTYGYTF; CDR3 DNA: TGCAGTGCTAGAGGTGGGGACACCTATGGCTACACCTTC
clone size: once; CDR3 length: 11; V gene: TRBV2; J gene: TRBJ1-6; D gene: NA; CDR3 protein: CASKENSPLHF; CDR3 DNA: TGTGCCAGCAAAGAGAATTCACCCCTCCACTTT
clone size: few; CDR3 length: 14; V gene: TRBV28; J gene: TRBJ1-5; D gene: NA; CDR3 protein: CASSPGLGNQPQHF; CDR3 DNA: TGTGCCAGCAGTCCAGGACTTGGCAATCAGCCCCAGCATTTT
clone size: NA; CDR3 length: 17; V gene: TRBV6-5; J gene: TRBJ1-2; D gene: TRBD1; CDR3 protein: CASSYLGTGGGGHGYTF; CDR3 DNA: TGTGCCAGCAGTTACCTGGGGACAGGGGGCGGAGGCCATGGCTACACCTTC
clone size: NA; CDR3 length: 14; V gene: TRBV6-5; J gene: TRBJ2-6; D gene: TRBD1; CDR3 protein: CASRKDRGDNVLTF; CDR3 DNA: TGTGCCAGCAGAAAGGACAGGGGAGACAACGTCCTGACTTTC
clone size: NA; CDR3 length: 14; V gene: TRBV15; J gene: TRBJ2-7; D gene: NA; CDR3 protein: CATSRDKLSYEQYF; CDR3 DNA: TGTGCCACCAGCAGAGATAAGCTCTCCTACGAGCAGTACTTC
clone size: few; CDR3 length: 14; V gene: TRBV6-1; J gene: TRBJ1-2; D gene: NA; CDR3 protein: CASSFLGNSYGYTF; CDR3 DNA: TGTGCCAGCAGTTTCCTAGGGAACTCCTATGGCTACACCTTC
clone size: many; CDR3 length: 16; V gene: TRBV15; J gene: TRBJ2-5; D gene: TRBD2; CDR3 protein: CATSRGGGVQQETQYF; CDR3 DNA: TGTGCCACCAGCAGAGGGGGGGGGGTTCAACAAGAGACCCAGTACTTC
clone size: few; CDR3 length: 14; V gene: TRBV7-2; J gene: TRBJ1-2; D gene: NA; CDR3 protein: CASSLSRPEYGYTF; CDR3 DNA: TGTGCCAGCAGCTTATCGAGACCGGAGTATGGCTACACCTTC
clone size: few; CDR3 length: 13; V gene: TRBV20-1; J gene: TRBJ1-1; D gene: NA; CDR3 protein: CSAPRRMNTEAFF; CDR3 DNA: TGCAGTGCTCCCCGACGGATGAACACTGAAGCTTTCTTT
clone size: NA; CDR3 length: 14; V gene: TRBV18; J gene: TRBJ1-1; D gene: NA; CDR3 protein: CASSLGQGRPEAFF; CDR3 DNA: TGTGCCAGCTCCCTCGGACAAGGCCGTCCTGAAGCTTTCTTT
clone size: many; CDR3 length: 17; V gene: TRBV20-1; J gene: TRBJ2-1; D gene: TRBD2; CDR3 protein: CSARDAGTSGRVDEQFF; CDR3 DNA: TGCAGTGCTAGAGATGCCGGGACTAGCGGGAGGGTCGATGAGCAGTTCTTC
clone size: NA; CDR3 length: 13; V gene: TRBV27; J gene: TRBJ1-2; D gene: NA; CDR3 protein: CASSLWPKDGYTF; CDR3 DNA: TGTGCCAGCAGTTTATGGCCGAAGGATGGCTACACCTTC
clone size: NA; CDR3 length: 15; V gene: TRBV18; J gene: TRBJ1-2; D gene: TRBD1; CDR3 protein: CASSPTGDPNYGYTF; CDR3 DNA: TGTGCCAGCTCACCGACAGGGGACCCTAACTATGGCTACACCTTC
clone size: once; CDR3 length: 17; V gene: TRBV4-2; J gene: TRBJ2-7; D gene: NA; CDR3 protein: CASSQEVKDWRTYEQYF; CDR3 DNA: TGTGCCAGCAGCCAAGAGGTAAAAGACTGGAGAACCTACGAGCAGTACTTC
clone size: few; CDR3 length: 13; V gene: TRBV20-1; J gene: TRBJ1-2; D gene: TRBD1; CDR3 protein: CSAQDRTNYGYTF; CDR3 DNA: TGCAGTGCTCAGGACAGGACCAACTATGGCTACACCTTC
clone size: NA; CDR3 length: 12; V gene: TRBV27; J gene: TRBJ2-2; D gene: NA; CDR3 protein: CASKYCTGELFF; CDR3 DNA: TGTGCAAGCAAATACTGCACCGGGGAGCTGTTTTTT
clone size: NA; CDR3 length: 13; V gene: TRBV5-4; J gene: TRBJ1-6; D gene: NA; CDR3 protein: CASSPGGVAPLHF; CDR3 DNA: TGTGCCAGCAGTCCCGGGGGAGTTGCGCCCCTCCACTTT
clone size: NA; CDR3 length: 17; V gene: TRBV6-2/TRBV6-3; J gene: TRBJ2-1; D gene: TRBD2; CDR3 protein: CASSYSASGGIYNEQFF; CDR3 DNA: TGTGCCAGCAGTTACTCGGCTAGCGGGGGGATCTACAATGAGCAGTTCTTC
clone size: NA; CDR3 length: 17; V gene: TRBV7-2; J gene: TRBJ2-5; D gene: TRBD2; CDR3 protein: CASSSTRVAGGWETKYF; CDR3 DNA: TGTGCCAGCAGCTCGACAAGGGTTGCGGGAGGGTGGGAGACCAAGTACTTC
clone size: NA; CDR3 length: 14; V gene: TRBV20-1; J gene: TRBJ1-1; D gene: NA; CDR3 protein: CSAREAKGYTEAFF; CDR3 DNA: TGCAGTGCTAGAGAAGCGAAGGGGTACACTGAAGCTTTCTTT
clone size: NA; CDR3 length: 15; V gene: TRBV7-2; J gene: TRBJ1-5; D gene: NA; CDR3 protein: CASSLDLQHTLPQHF; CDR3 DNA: TGTGCCAGCAGCTTAGACCTACAGCACACTCTGCCCCAGCATTTT
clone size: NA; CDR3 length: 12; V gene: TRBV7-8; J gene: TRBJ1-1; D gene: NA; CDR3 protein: CASSLGGRKAFF; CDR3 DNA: TGTGCCAGCAGCTTAGGGGGGAGAAAAGCTTTCTTT
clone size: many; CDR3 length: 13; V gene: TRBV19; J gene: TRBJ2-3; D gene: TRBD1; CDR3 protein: CASSRGQADTQYF; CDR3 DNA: TGTGCCAGTAGTAGGGGACAGGCAGATACGCAGTATTTT
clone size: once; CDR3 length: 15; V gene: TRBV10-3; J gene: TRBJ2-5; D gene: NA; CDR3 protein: CAISEPGQHEETQYF; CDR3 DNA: TGTGCCATCAGTGAGCCGGGGCAACACGAAGAGACCCAGTACTTC
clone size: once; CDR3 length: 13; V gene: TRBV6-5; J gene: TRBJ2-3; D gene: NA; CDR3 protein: CASSYASTDTQYF; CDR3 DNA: TGTGCCAGCAGTTACGCTAGCACAGATACGCAGTATTTT
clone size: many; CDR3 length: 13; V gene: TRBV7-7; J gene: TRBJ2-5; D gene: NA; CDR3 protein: CASSSRGTETQYF; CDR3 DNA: TGTGCCAGCAGCTCTCGGGGAACAGAGACCCAGTACTTC